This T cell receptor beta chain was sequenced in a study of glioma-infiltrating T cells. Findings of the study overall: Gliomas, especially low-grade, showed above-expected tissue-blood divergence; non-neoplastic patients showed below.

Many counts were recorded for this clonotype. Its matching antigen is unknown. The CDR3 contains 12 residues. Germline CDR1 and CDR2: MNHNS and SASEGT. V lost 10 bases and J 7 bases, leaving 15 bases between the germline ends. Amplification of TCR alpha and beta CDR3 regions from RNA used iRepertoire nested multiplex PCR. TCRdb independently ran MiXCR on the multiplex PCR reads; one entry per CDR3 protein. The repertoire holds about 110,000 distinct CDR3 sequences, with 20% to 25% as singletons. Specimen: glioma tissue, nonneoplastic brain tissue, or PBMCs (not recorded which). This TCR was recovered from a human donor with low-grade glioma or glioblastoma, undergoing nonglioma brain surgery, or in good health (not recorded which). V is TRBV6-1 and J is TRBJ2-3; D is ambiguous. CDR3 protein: CATTNSANTQYF. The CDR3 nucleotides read TGTGCCACCACCAACTCCGCCAATACGCAGTATTTT.